One sample yielded the 14 T cell receptor beta chains listed below, sequenced in a study of blood T cell repertoires in COVID-19. TCRdb's copy holds only in-frame clones and misses some; the assay was immunoSEQ multiplex PCR. The top ten clones hold around 1.2% of a sample with around 250,000 clones, approximately 89% of them seen once. The sequencing input was PBMCs or T cells enriched from blood (not recorded which). The source is a woman aged 35 to 49 with acute COVID-19.

This rearrangement joins TRBV28 to TRBJ1-1, with no clear D. Germline V gives CDR1 MDHEN, CDR2 SYDVKM. There are 15 residues in the CDR3. The V and J ends lost 5 bases and 4 bases respectively, with 17 bases between them. CDR3 residues: CASSPWELQSTEAFF. The DNA of the CDR3 is TGTGCCAGCAGTCCATGGGAGCTTCAGAGCACTGAAGCTTTCTTT.

The rearrangement uses TRBV15 and TRBJ2-3, with D tentatively TRBD2 (6 bases). The CDR3 is 18 residues long. In germline, CDR1 is LNHNV, CDR2 YYDKDF (reference sequence). V was clipped by 1 base and J by 5 bases, with 22 bases between them. CDR3 DNA: TGTGCCACCAGCAGAGGGTTTCGGGGGAGAGCCTCGGAAGATACGCAGTATTTT. Protein product: CATSRGFRGRASEDTQYF.

This chain joins TRBV27 and TRBJ1-3; 7 nucleotides align to TRBD1. Germline lookup yields CDR1 MNHEY and CDR2 SMNVEV (reference sequence). J gave up 4 bases and V 6 bases, and 6 bases lay outside the gene matches. This CDR3 has 14 residues. CDR3 region: CASSRGAPGNTIYF. CDR3 nucleotide sequence: TGTGCCAGCAGCAGGGGGGCGCCCGGAAACACCATATATTTT.

For this clone: The missing conserved phenylalanine or tryptophan at the end of this CDR3 makes a read error likely. The DNA is omitted, as the CDR3 cannot be located on it reliably, and the CDR3 follows TCRdb's listing. J is TRBJ2-7 and V is TRBV7-8; TRBD2, the table's D call, lacks a check against the DNA. The germline V gene has CDR1 SGHVS and CDR2 FQNEAQ. The CDR3 totals 13 residues, both ends included. This CDR3 is CASSLVRGSRPSL.

The chain recombines TRBV4-2 with TRBJ2-1, with D possibly TRBD2 on 5 matching bases. Per the germline V gene, CDR1 is LGHNA and CDR2 is YNFKEQ. The CDR3 runs 18 residues. Trimming removed 0 bases at V and 0 bases at J, with 15 bases between. The DNA for the CDR3 is TGTGCCAGCAGCCAAGATCTTTCGAGGGCGTTCTCCTACAATGAGCAGTTCTTC. Encoded protein: CASSQDLSRAFSYNEQFF.

This chain connects TRBV7-9 to TRBJ1-1; tentatively, D is TRBD1 (6 bases). The CDR3 is made up of 17 amino acids. Trimming removed 5 bases at V and 1 base at J, with 20 bases between. In germline, CDR1 is SEHNR, CDR2 FQNEAQ (reference sequence). The chain's CDR3 is CASSPYRGGQSNTEAFF. In nucleotides, the CDR3 is TGTGCCAGCAGCCCGTATAGAGGGGGACAATCGAACACTGAAGCTTTCTTT.

This clone was seen only once. CDR3 nucleotide sequence: TGTGCCAGCAGCCAGAGATCGGGACAGATAAACACTGAAGCTTTCTTT. It codes for CASSQRSGQINTEAFF. The rearrangement links TRBV14 to TRBJ1-1, with 7 bases aligning to TRBD1. Losses at the gene ends were 3 bases for V and 2 bases for J; bases not matched to a gene: 9. The CDR3 contains 16 residues. Germline CDR1 and CDR2: SGHDN and FVKESK. The complete variable domain, with remaining parts taken from reference TRBV14 and TRBJ1-1, reads EAGVTQFPSHSVIEKGQTVTLRCDPISGHDNLYWYRRVMGKEIKFLLHFVKESKQDESGMPNNRFLAERTGGTYSTLKVQPAELEDSGVYFCASSQRSGQINTEAFFGQGTRLTVV.

This chain links TRBV5-1 with TRBJ2-6, with D possibly TRBD1 on 6 matching bases. V gave up 4 bases and J gave up 2 bases, with 10 bases separating them. The CDR3 spans 15 residues. Germline V gene sequence: CDR1 SGHRS, CDR2 YFSETQ. CDR3 in amino acids: CASSNRVAGANVLTF. The CDR3 DNA sequence: TGCGCCAGCAGCAACAGGGTGGCTGGGGCCAACGTCCTGACTTTC.

The genes are TRBV11-2 and TRBJ2-1, with 9 positions matching TRBD2. The V gene end was trimmed by 2 bases and the J gene end by 4 bases; junction bases not matched to a gene: 3. This CDR3 region has 15 residues. CDR1 is SGHAT and CDR2 is FQNNGV in the germline V gene. As DNA, the CDR3 is TGTGCCAGCAGCTTACTAGCGGGAACGTACAATGAGCAGTTCTTC. Protein sequence: CASSLLAGTYNEQFF.

This chain links TRBV6-5 with TRBJ1-1; 12 bases map to TRBD1. Germline assignment: CDR1 MNHEY and CDR2 SVGAGI. This CDR3 is 14 amino acids long. In DNA form, the CDR3 reads TGTGCTGCTTGGGACAGGGGGCGTGGCACTGAAGCTTTCTTT. Translation gives CAAWDRGRGTEAFF.

V gene TRBV6-5 combines with J gene TRBJ1-4; D remains unclear. This CDR3 comprises 15 residues. Trimming shortened V by 1 base and J by 0 bases, and 6 bases separated the two germline ends. Germline V lookup: CDR1 MNHEY, CDR2 SVGAGI. CDR3 DNA sequence: TGTGCCAGCAGTTACTATGGAGCAACTAATGAAAAACTGTTTTTT. Residues: CASSYYGATNEKLFF.

The rearrangement joins TRBV19 to TRBJ1-1, with 10 bases aligning to TRBD1. Germline loops: CDR1 LNHDA, CDR2 SQIVND (reference sequence). The junction had 7 bases not matched to a gene; V was cut back by 0 bases and J by 6 bases. This CDR3 has 16 residues. The CDR3 DNA follows: TGTGCCAGTAGTATAGATCGGGGGACAGGGGATTCTGAAGCTTTCTTT. Translated, it gives CASSIDRGTGDSEAFF.

J is TRBJ1-6 and V is TRBV7-9; tentative D call: TRBD1 (5 bases). Germline-derived CDR1 and CDR2 are SEHNR and FQNEAQ (reference sequence). CDR3 size: 16 residues. V lost 5 bases to trimming and J lost 7 bases, with 18 bases between them. CDR3 in amino acids: CASSPPGGGGNSPLHF. Written as DNA, the CDR3 is TGTGCCAGCAGCCCCCCCGGGGGAGGCGGAAATTCACCCCTCCACTTT.

The genes are TRBV10-3 and TRBJ2-5; 8 bases line up with TRBD1. The V gene's germline CDR1 is ENHRY and CDR2 SYGVKD. V was pared by 2 bases and J by 5 bases, with 7 bases of the junction left unmatched. This CDR3 comprises 15 residues. This CDR3 reads CAISEGQGQPETQYF. For the CDR3, the DNA is TGTGCCATCAGTGAGGGACAGGGACAACCGGAGACCCAGTACTTC.